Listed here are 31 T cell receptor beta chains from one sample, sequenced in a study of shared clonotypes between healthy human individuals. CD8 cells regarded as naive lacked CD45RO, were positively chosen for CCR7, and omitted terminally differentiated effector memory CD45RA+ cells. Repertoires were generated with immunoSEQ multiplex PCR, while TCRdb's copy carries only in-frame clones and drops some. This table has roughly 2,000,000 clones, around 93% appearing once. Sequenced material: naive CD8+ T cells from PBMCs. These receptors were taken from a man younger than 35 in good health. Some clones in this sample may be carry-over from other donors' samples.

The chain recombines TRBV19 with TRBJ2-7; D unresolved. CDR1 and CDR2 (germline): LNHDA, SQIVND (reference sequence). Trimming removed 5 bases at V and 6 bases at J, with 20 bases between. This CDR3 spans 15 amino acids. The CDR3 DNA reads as TGTGCCAGTAGTGACGCCGGGTATCATTTCCTCGAGCAGTACTTC. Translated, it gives CASSDAGYHFLEQYF. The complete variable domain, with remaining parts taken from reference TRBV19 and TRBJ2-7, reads DGGITQSPKYLFRKEGQNVTLSCEQNLNHDAMYWYRQDPGQGLRLIYYSQIVNDFQKGDIAEGYSVSREKKESFPLTVTSAQKNPTAFYLCASSDAGYHFLEQYFGPGTRLTVT.

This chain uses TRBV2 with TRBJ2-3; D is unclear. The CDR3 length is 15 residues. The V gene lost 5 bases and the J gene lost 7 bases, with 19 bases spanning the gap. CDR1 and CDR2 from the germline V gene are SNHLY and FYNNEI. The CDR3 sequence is CASSSISDLVYTQYF. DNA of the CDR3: TGTGCCAGCAGTTCTATCTCAGACCTGGTATATACGCAGTATTTT.

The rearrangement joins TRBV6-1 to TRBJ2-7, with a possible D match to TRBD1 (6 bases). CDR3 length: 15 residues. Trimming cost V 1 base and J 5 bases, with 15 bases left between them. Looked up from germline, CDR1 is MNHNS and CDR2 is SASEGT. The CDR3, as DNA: TGTGCCAGCAGTGAAGACTTGCCAGGGGTCCACGAGCAGTACTTC. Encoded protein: CASSEDLPGVHEQYF.

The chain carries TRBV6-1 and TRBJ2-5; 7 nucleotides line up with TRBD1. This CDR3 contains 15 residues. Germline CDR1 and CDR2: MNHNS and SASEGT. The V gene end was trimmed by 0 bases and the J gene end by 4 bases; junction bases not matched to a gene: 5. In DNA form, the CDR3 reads TGTGCCAGCAGTGAAGCCAGGGGGACGGGAGAGACCCAGTACTTC. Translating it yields CASSEARGTGETQYF.

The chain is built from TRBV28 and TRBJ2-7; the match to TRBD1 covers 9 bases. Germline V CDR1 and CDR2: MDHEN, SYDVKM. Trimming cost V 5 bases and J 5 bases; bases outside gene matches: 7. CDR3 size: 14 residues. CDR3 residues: CASSGTGNLDEQYF. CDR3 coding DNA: TGTGCCAGCAGTGGGACAGGGAATTTGGACGAGCAGTACTTC.

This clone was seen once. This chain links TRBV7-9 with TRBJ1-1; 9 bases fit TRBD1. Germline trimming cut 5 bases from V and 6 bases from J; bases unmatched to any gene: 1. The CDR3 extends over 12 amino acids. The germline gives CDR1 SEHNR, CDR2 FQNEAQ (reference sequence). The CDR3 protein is CASSTGGAEAFF. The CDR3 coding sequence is TGTGCCAGCAGCACAGGGGGCGCTGAAGCTTTCTTT.

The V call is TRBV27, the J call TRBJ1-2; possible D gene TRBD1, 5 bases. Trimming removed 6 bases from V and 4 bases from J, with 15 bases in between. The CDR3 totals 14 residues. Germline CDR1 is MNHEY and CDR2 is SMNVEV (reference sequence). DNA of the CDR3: TGTGCCAGCAGACAAGCCGGGGCCCGCTATGGCTACACCTTC. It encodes CASRQAGARYGYTF.

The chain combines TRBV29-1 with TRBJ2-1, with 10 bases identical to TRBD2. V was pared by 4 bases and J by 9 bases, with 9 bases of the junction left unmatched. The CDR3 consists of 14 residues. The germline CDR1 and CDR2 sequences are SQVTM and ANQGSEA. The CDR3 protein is CSVVPSGSRLEQFF. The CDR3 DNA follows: TGCAGCGTTGTACCTAGCGGGAGTAGGCTTGAGCAGTTCTTC.

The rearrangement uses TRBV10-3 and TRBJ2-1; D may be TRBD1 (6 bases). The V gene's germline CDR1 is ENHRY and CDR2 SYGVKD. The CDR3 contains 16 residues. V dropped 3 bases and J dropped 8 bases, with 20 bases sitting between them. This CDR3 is CAISDITGFSVDEQFF. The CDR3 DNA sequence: TGTGCCATCAGTGATATAACAGGGTTTAGCGTGGATGAGCAGTTCTTC.

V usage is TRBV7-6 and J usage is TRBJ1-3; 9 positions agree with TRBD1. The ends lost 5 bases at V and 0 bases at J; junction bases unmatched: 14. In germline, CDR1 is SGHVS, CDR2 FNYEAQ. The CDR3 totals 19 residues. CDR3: CASSPRTGVDLSSGNTIYF. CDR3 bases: TGTGCCAGCAGCCCAAGGACAGGGGTAGACCTTAGCTCTGGAAACACCATATATTTT. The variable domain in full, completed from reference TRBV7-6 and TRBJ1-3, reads GAGVSQSPRYKVTKRGQDVALRCDPISGHVSLYWYRQALGQGPEFLTYFNYEAQQDKSGLPNDRFSAERPEGSISTLTIQRTEQRDSAMYRCASSPRTGVDLSSGNTIYFGEGSWLTVV.

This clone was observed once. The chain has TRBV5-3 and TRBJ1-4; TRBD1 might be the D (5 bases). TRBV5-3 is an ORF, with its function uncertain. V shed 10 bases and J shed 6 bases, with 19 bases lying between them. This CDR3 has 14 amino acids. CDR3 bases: TGTGCCCTTACCCCCAGGGTTCGGGATGAAAAACTGTTTTTT. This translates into CALTPRVRDEKLFF.

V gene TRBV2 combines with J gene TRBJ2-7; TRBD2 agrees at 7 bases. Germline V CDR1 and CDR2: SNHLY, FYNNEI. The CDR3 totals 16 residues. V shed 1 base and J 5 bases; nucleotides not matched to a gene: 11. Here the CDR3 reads CASSEVAPAGKHEQYF. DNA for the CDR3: TGTGCCAGCAGTGAAGTGGCGCCAGCGGGAAAACACGAGCAGTACTTC.

CDR3 region: CASSPAPYDMRLGIEFF. The DNA of the CDR3 is TGTGCCAGCAGTCCGGCCCCTTACGATATGCGGTTGGGGATCGAGTTCTTC. The chain links TRBV27 to TRBJ2-1, with D uncertain. This CDR3 has 17 amino acids. CDR1 is MNHEY and CDR2 is SMNVEV in the germline V gene (reference sequence). V was clipped by 5 bases and J by 14 bases, with 31 bases between them.

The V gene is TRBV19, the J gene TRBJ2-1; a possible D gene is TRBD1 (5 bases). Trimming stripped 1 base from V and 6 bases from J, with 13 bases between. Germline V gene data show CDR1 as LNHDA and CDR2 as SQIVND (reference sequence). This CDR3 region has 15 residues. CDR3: CASSIGTRTPNEQFF. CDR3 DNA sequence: TGTGCCAGTAGTATAGGGACACGTACCCCCAATGAGCAGTTCTTC.

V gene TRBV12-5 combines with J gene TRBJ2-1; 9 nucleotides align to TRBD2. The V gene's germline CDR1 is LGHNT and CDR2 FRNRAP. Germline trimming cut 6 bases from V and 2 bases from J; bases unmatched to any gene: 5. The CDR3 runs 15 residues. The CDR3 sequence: CASGKIAGAYNEQFF. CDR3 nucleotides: TGTGCTAGTGGCAAAATAGCGGGAGCCTACAATGAGCAGTTCTTC.

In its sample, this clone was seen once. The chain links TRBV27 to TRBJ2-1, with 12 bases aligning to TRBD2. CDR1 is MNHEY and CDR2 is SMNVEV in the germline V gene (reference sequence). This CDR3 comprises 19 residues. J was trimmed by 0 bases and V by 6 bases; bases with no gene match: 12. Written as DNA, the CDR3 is TGTGCCAGCAGCAATATCGGACTAGCGGGATTGAGCTCCTACAATGAGCAGTTCTTC. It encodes CASSNIGLAGLSSYNEQFF.

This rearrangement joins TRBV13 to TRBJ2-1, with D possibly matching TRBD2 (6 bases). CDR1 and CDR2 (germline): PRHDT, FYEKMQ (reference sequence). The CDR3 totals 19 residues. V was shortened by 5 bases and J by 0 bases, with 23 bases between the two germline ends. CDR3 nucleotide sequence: TGTGCCAGCAGCCCACGGGGGTCCAGCGGAAGGAGCTCCTACAATGAGCAGTTCTTC. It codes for CASSPRGSSGRSSYNEQFF.

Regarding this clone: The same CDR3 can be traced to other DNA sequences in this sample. CDR3 nucleotide sequence: TGTGCCAGCAGAGGTGACAGAGGCCAGCCCCAGCATTTT. Its protein product is CASRGDRGQPQHF. The V and J genes are TRBV27 and TRBJ1-5, with D perhaps matching TRBD1 (5 bases). CDR1 is MNHEY and CDR2 is SMNVEV in the germline V gene (reference sequence). This CDR3 is 13 amino acids long. Trimming left V 6 bases short and J 7 bases short, with 13 bases between.

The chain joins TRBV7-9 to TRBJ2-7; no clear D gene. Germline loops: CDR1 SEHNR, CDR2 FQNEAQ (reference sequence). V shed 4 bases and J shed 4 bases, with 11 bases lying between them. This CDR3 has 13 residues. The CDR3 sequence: CASSSIMLYEQYF. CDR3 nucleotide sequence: TGTGCCAGCAGCTCCATCATGTTGTACGAGCAGTACTTC. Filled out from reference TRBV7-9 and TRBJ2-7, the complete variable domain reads DTGVSQNPRHKITKRGQNVTFRCDPISEHNRLYWYRQTLGQGPEFLTYFQNEAQLEKSRLLSDRFSAERPKGSFSTLEIQRTEQGDSAMYLCASSSIMLYEQYFGPGTRLTVT.

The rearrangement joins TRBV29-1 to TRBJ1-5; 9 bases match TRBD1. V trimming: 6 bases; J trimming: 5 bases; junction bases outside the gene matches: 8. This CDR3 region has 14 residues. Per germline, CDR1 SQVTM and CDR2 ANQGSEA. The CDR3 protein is CSVVTGGAYQPQHF. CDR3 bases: TGCAGCGTAGTAACAGGGGGCGCTTATCAGCCCCAGCATTTT.

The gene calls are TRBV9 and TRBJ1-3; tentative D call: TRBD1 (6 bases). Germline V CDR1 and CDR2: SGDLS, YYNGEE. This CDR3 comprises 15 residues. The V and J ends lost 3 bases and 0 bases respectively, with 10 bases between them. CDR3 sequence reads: CASSAGGGSGNTIYF. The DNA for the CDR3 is TGTGCCAGCAGCGCGGGAGGGGGCTCTGGAAACACCATATATTTT.

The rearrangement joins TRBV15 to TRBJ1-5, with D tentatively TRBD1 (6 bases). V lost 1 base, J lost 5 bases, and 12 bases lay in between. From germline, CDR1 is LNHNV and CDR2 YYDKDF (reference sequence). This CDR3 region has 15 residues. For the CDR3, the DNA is TGTGCCACCAGCAGAGCCACAGGGAGAGATCAGCCCCAGCATTTT. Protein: CATSRATGRDQPQHF. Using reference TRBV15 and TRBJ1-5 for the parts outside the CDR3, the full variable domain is DAMVIQNPRYQVTQFGKPVTLSCSQTLNHNVMYWYQQKSSQAPKLLFHYYDKDFNNEADTPDNFQSRRPNTSFCFLDIRSPGLGDTAMYLCATSRATGRDQPQHFGDGTRLSIL.

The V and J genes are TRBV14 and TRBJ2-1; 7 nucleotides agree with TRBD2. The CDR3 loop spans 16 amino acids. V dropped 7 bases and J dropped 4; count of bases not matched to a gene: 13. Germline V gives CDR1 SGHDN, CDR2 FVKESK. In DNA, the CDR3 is TGTGCCAGCACCACCGGGCCTAGCGGATTATACAATGAGCAGTTCTTC. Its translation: CASTTGPSGLYNEQFF.

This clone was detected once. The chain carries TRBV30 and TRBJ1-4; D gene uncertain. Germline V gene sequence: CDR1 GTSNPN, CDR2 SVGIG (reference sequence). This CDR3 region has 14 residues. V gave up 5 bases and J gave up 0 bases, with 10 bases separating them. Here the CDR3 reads CAWAWATTNEKLFF. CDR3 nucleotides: TGTGCCTGGGCCTGGGCCACAACTAATGAAAAACTGTTTTTT.

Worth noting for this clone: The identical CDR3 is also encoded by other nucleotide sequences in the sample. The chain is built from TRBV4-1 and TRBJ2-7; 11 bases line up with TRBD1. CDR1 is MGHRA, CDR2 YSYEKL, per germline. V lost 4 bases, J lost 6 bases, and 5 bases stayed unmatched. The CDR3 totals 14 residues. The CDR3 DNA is TGCGCCAGCAGCCCCGGACAGGGGGCCGGCGAGCAGTACTTC. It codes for CASSPGQGAGEQYF.

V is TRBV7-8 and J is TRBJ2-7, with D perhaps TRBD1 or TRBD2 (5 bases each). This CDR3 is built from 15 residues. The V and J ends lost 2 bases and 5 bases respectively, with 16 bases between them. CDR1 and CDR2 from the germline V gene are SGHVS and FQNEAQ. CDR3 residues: CASSLWGRPGDEQYF. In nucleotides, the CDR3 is TGTGCCAGCAGCTTATGGGGACGGCCAGGTGACGAGCAGTACTTC.

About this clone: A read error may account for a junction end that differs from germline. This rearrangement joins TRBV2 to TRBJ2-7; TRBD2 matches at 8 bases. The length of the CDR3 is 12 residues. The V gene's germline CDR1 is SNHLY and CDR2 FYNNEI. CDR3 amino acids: CASSEISGILPF. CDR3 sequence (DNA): TGTGCCAGCAGTGAAATTAGCGGGATCCTTCCCTTC.

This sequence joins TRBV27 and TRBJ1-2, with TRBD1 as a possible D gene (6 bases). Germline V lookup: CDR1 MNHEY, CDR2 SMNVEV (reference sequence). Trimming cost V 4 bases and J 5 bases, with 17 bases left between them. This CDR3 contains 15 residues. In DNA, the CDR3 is TGTGCCAGCAGTTCCCATCGACAGGAGCCTTATGGCTACACCTTC. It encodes CASSSHRQEPYGYTF.

The CDR3, as DNA: TGTGCCAGCAGGCCTAGACAGGGACATCACGAGCAGTACTTC. Protein product: CASRPRQGHHEQYF. The V gene is TRBV27, the J gene TRBJ2-7; 7 nucleotides align to TRBD1. CDR3 size: 14 residues. After removal of 6 bases from V and 5 bases from J, the junction contained 10 bases not matched to a gene. Germline CDR1 MNHEY, CDR2 SMNVEV (reference sequence).

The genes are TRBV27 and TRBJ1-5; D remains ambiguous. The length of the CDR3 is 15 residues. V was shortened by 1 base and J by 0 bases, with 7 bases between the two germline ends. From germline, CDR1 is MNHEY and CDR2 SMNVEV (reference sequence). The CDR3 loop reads CASSLYAYSNQPQHF. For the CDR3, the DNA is TGTGCCAGCAGTTTATATGCCTATAGCAATCAGCCCCAGCATTTT.

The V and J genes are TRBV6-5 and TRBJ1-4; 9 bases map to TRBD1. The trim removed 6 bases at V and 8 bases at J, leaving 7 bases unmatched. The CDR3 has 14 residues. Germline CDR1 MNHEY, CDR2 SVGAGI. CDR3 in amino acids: CASSPGTGKEKLFF. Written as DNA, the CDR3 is TGTGCCAGCAGCCCCGGGACAGGGAAGGAAAAACTGTTTTTT.